This T cell receptor (beta chain) originates from a study of blood T cell repertoires in COVID-19. V trimming: 3 bases; J trimming: 5 bases; junction bases outside the gene matches: 7. Germline V gives CDR1 WNHNN, CDR2 SYGVQD (reference sequence). The CDR3 loop spans 15 amino acids. Generated by immunoSEQ multiplex PCR, the TCRdb table keeps only in-frame clones and is missing some. The data contain 200,000 to 300,000 clones, about 91% of them singletons. This TCR came from a woman between 40 and 50 years old with acute COVID-19. The sequenced sample was PBMCs or T cells enriched from blood (not recorded which). The J gene is TRBJ2-1, the V gene TRBV10-1; TRBD2 matches at 7 bases. CDR3 amino acids: CASSDNSGAHNEQFF. As DNA, the CDR3 is TGCGCCAGCAGTGATAACAGCGGGGCGCACAATGAGCAGTTCTTC.